The T cell receptor (beta chain) under discussion was sequenced for a study of T cell repertoires in cytomegalovirus infection. On the study more broadly: Newly reported HLA-C-restricted and thoroughly characterized HLA-B-restricted CMV epitopes were employed. Indicated by public TCR beta signatures were CMV infection and matching HLA type.

Study conclusions and caveats: The cumulative frequency of public TCR beta families distinguished individuals who carried CMV together with the relevant HLA. Clonotype analysis showed dominance of the ex vivo response by HLA-C-restricted CMV-specific TCR beta clonotypes.

TCRdb itself ran the reads through MiXCR, one entry per CDR3 protein. The table includes fewer than 950,000 distinct CDR3 sequences, about 30% detected once. As to this clonotype: Antigen unknown.

Germline values: CDR1 MNHEY, CDR2 SMNVEV (reference sequence). V was cut by 7 bases and J by 6 bases, with 15 bases left in between. The CDR3 runs to 13 residues. This specimen was cultured CD8+ T cells from PBMCs, taken from culture after CMV antigen stimulation. The source of this sequence is a human donor in good health (CMV status not recorded). Some clones in this sample may be carry-over from other donors' samples. This chain uses TRBV27 with TRBJ1-1; D gene ambiguous. CDR3 sequence reads: CASTHSVGAEAFF. CDR3 DNA sequence: TGTGCCAGCACCCACAGTGTTGGCGCTGAAGCTTTCTTT.